Listed here are 12 T cell receptor beta chains from one sample, sequenced in a study of cytomegalovirus exposure and HLA in healthy donors. The PCR made use of 60 Vbeta and 13 Jbeta primers. Using immunoSEQ multiplex PCR, the repertoire was profiled, and TCRdb retains in-frame clones only, with some absent. The sample contains about 140,000 clones, 80% of which appear only once. Sequencing was performed on PBMCs. Receptors originate from a woman aged 35 to 49 in good health and CMV-seronegative.

The table lists this clone with a count of one. The chain links TRBV6-5 to TRBJ1-5; no definite D call. Germline V CDR1 and CDR2: MNHEY, SVGAGI. This CDR3 is built from 12 residues. V shed 6 bases and J shed 7 bases, with 10 bases lying between them. The CDR3 is CASSQRGQPQHF. CDR3 sequence (DNA): TGTGCCAGCAGCCAACGAGGCCAGCCCCAGCATTTT.

This clone was counted once. The chain couples TRBV7-3 to TRBJ2-3; 12 nucleotides match TRBD2. CDR3 length equals 21 residues. CDR1 and CDR2 from the germline V gene are SGHTA and FQGTGA. J was trimmed by 6 bases and V by 5 bases; bases with no gene match: 24. The CDR3: CASSRTEALLMGLAGPDTQYF. The CDR3 DNA follows: TGTGCCAGCAGCCGAACCGAAGCCCTTTTGATGGGACTAGCGGGCCCCGATACGCAGTATTTT.

The CDR3 DNA reads as TGTGCCAGCAGTTTAAGGACTAGCGGGAGCGGCACCGGGGAGCTGTTTTTT. Protein: CASSLRTSGSGTGELFF. The chain has TRBV28 and TRBJ2-2; 13 positions agree with TRBD2. The CDR3 covers 17 residues. With V trimmed by 2 bases and J by 4 bases, 4 bases remained unmatched. Germline V lookup: CDR1 MDHEN, CDR2 SYDVKM. The full variable domain, completed using reference TRBV28 and TRBJ2-2, is DVKVTQSSRYLVKRTGEKVFLECVQDMDHENMFWYRQDPGLGLRLIYFSYDVKMKEKGDIPEGYSVSREKKERFSLILESASTNQTSMYLCASSLRTSGSGTGELFFGEGSRLTVL.

With regard to this clone: The junction shows a germline mismatch at one end, possibly a read error. The chain employs TRBV28 and TRBJ2-4; 11 bases fit TRBD1. CDR1 is MDHEN, CDR2 SYDVKM, per germline. The length of the CDR3 is 16 residues. CDR3 nucleotides: TGTGCCAGCAGTTCCCCCGGGACAGGGGGTCAAAACAGTCAGTACTTC. It codes for CASSSPGTGGQNSQYF.

In its sample, this clone was seen a few times. This specimen includes other DNA sequences encoding the same CDR3. The CDR3 bases are TGTGCCAGCACGAGGGGAGGAGCTTCGGGGAACACTGAAGCTTTCTTT. Its translation is CASTRGGASGNTEAFF. The chain is built from TRBV28 and TRBJ1-1, with a possible D match to TRBD1 (5 bases). There are 16 residues in the CDR3. Germline assignment: CDR1 MDHEN and CDR2 SYDVKM. Between the trimmed V and J ends, which lost 7 bases and 1 base, there was a span of 19 bases.

This clone was counted a few times. The chain couples TRBV2 to TRBJ1-4; D call uncertain. Trimming removed 6 bases at V and 6 bases at J, with 11 bases between. This CDR3 spans 13 amino acids. Germline-derived CDR1 and CDR2 are SNHLY and FYNNEI. CDR3 sequence reads: CASRRTVDEKLFF. CDR3 coding DNA: TGTGCCAGCAGAAGGACTGTCGATGAAAAACTGTTTTTT. Supplemented by reference TRBV2 and TRBJ1-4, the full variable domain reads EPEVTQTPSHQVTQMGQEVILRCVPISNHLYFYWYRQILGQKVEFLVSFYNNEISEKSEIFDDQFSVERPDGSNFTLKIRSTKLEDSAMYFCASRRTVDEKLFFGSGTQLSVL.

The V gene is TRBV5-1, the J gene TRBJ2-3; 10 bases line up with TRBD2. The junction had 1 base not matched to a gene; V was cut back by 0 bases and J by 6 bases. The CDR3 spans 14 residues. The V gene's germline CDR1 is SGHRS and CDR2 YFSETQ. The CDR3, as DNA: TGCGCCAGCAGCTTGGGACTAGCGGGCGATACGCAGTATTTT. This codes for CASSLGLAGDTQYF.

The CDR3 DNA follows: TGTGCCAGCAGCTTACCGGGCGGGACAGCTGAAGCTTTCTTT. Its protein is CASSLPGGTAEAFF. This chain joins TRBV7-9 and TRBJ1-1; 7 nucleotides agree with TRBD1. Germline V gives CDR1 SEHNR, CDR2 FQNEAQ (reference sequence). V shed 2 bases, J shed 6 bases, and the junction held 6 bases outside the gene matches. CDR3 length: 14 residues.

The rearrangement joins TRBV5-1 to TRBJ2-7, with TRBD1 identical over 9 bases. The CDR3 sequence is 17 residues long. Germline trimming cut 1 base from V and 5 bases from J; bases unmatched to any gene: 13. Germline V gives CDR1 SGHRS, CDR2 YFSETQ. The CDR3 DNA is TGCGCCAGCAGCTTGTCTTTCGGGGGACAGGGTGGGCACGAGCAGTACTTC. It encodes CASSLSFGGQGGHEQYF.

V is TRBV7-9 and J is TRBJ2-5; 10 nucleotides match TRBD1. The DNA end is a closer match to TRBJ2-7, so the J assignment may be wrong. The CDR3 runs 14 residues. CDR1 and CDR2 (germline): SEHNR, FQNEAQ (reference sequence). The CDR3 spells CASSAGQGSGEQYF. The DNA for the CDR3 is TGTGCCAGCAGCGCGGGACAGGGGTCGGGCGAGCAGTACTTC.

The chain links TRBV9 to TRBJ1-1, with 7 bases identical to TRBD1. The V gene's germline CDR1 is SGDLS and CDR2 YYNGEE. The J segment lost 4 bases and the V segment lost 3 bases, leaving 6 bases of the junction unmatched. The CDR3 sequence is 14 residues long. The DNA for the CDR3 is TGTGCCAGCAGCGAACAGGGGTCGGCCACTGAAGCTTTCTTT. It codes for CASSEQGSATEAFF.

V gene TRBV28 combines with J gene TRBJ2-1, with 13 bases matching TRBD2. With V trimmed by 5 bases and J by 10 bases, 8 bases remained unmatched. This CDR3 region has 15 residues. Looked up from germline, CDR1 is MDHEN and CDR2 is SYDVKM. CDR3 bases: TGTGCCAGCAGTACGACTAGCGGGAGGTGGTCGGAGCAGTTCTTC. Amino acid sequence: CASSTTSGRWSEQFF.